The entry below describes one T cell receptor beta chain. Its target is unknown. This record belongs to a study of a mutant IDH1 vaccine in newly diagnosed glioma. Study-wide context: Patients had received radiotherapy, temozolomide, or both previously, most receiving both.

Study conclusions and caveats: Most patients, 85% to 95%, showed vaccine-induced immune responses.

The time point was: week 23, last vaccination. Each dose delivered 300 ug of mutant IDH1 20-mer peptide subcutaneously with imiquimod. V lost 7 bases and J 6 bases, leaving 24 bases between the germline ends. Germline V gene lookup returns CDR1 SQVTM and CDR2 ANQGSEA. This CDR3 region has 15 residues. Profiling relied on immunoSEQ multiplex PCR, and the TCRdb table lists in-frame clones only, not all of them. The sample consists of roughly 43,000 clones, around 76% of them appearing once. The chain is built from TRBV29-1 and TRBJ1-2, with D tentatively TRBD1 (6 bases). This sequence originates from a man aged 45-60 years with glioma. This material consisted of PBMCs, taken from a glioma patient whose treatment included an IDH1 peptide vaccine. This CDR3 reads CSAHGGAQTGDGYTF. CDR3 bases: TGCAGCGCCCACGGGGGGGCGCAAACCGGCGATGGCTACACCTTC.